The 4 T cell receptor beta chains presented below share a single source sample, sequenced in a study of neurological immune-mediated disorders. TCRdb independently ran MiXCR on the 5' RACE reads; one entry per CDR3 protein. The table includes 100,000 or so distinct CDR3 sequences, 3% to 4.5% detected once. Sequencing input: PBMCs. Source of these receptors: a woman aged 18-30 years with multiple sclerosis.

This clonotype showed up many times. This chain joins TRBV6-5 and TRBJ2-7; TRBD1 agrees at 8 bases. Germline V gene data show CDR1 as MNHEY and CDR2 as SVGAGI. V trimming: 5 bases; J trimming: 3 bases; junction bases outside the gene matches: 6. The CDR3 has 14 amino acids. The CDR3 is CASSNLQGGYEQYF. CDR3 in DNA: TGTGCCAGCAGTAACCTACAGGGGGGCTACGAGCAGTACTTC.

This clonotype was recorded many times. The rearrangement joins TRBV7-2 to TRBJ1-1; D is unresolved. Germline CDR1 is SGHTA and CDR2 is FQGNSA. Deletions cut 3 bases from V and 11 bases from J, with 16 bases between. The CDR3 has 13 residues. This chain's CDR3 is CASSLPFLRWAFF. In nucleotides, the CDR3 is TGTGCCAGCAGCTTGCCTTTTCTTCGATGGGCTTTCTTT.

This clonotype was picked up many times. The V gene is TRBV7-2, the J gene TRBJ1-2; D is perhaps TRBD1 (6 bases). V lost 3 bases and J 5 bases, leaving 16 bases between the germline ends. The CDR3 sequence is 15 residues long. Per germline, CDR1 SGHTA and CDR2 FQGNSA. The CDR3 sequence: CASSFRQVNVYGYTF. The DNA of the CDR3 is TGTGCCAGCAGCTTTCGACAGGTCAACGTTTATGGCTACACCTTC.

This clonotype was counted many times. V is TRBV18 and J is TRBJ1-6; D ambiguous. CDR1 and CDR2 (germline): KGHSH, LQKENI. This CDR3 has 14 residues. V lost 0 bases, J lost 7 bases, and 7 bases lay in between. CDR3 DNA: TGTGCCAGCTCACCACCGGGAGGGAATTCACCCCTCCACTTT. Its translation is CASSPPGGNSPLHF.